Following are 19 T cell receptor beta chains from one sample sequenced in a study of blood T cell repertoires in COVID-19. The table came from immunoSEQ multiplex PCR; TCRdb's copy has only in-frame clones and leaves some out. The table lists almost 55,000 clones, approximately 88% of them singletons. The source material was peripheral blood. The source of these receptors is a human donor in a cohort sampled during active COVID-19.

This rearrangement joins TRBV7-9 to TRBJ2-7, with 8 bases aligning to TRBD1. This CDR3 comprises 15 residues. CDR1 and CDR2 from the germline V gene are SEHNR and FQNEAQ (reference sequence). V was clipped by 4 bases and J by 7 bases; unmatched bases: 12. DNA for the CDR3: TGTGCCAGCAGCTCACGGACAGGGCGGACCCTTGAGCAGTACTTC. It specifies CASSSRTGRTLEQYF.

The CDR3 sequence: CASSLYGEKLFF. In nucleotides, the CDR3 is TGTGCCAGCAGCTTGTACGGTGAAAAACTGTTTTTT. J is TRBJ1-4 and V is TRBV7-2; D gene unclear. Trimming took 3 bases from V and 7 from J, leaving 6 bases between them. Per the germline V gene, CDR1 is SGHTA and CDR2 is FQGNSA. The CDR3 contains 12 residues.

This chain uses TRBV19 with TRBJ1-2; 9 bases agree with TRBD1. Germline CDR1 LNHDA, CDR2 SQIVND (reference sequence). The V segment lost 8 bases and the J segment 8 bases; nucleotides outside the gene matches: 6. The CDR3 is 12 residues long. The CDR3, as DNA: TGTGCCAGTCTCGGACAGGGGAGAGGCTACACCTTC. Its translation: CASLGQGRGYTF.

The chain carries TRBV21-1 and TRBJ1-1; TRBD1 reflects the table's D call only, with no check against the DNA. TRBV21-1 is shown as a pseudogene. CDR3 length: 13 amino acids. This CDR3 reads CASSKGKSRVAFF. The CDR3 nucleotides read TGTGCCAGCAGCAAAGGAAAAAGCAGGGTTGCTTTCTTT.

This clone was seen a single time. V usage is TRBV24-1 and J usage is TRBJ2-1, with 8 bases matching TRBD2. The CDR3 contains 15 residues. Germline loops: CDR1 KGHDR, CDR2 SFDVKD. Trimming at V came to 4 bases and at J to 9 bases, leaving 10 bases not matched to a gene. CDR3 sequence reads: CATSDPRTSTSEQFF. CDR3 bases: TGTGCCACCAGTGACCCCCGGACTAGCACTAGTGAGCAGTTCTTC.

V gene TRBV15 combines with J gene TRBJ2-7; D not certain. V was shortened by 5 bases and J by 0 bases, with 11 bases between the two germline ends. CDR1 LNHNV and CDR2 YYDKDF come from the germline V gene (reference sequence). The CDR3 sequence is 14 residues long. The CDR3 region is CATSVGGSSYEQYF. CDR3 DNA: TGTGCCACCAGCGTAGGCGGCAGCTCCTACGAGCAGTACTTC.

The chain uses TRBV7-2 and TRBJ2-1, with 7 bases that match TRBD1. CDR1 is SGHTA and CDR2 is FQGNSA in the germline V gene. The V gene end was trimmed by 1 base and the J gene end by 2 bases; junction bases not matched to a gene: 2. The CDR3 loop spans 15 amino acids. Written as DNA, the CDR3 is TGTGCCAGCAGCTTAGGGCAGGGGGCCTACAATGAGCAGTTCTTC. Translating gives CASSLGQGAYNEQFF. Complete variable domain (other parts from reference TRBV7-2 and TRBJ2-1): GAGVSQSPSNKVTEKGKDVELRCDPISGHTALYWYRQSLGQGLEFLIYFQGNSAPDKSGLPSDRFSAERTGGSVSTLTIQRTQQEDSAVYLCASSLGQGAYNEQFFGPGTRLTVL.

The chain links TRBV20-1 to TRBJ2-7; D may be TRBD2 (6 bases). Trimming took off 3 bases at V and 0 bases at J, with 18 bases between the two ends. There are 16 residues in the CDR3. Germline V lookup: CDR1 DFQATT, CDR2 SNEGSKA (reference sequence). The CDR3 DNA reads TGCAGTGCTAGTGGGCGGGCTGGGAGGTTCTCCTACGAGCAGTACTTC. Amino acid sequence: CSASGRAGRFSYEQYF.

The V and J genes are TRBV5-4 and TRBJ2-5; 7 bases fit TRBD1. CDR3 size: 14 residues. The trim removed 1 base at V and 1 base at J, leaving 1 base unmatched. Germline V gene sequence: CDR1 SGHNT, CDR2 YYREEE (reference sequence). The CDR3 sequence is CASSLRGPQETQYF. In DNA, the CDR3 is TGTGCCAGCAGCTTGAGGGGGCCCCAAGAGACCCAGTACTTC. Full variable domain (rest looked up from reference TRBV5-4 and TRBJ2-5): ETGVTQSPTHLIKTRGQQVTLRCSSQSGHNTVSWYQQALGQGPQFIFQYYREEENGRGNFPPRFSGLQFPNYSSELNVNALELDDSALYLCASSLRGPQETQYFGPGTRLLVL.

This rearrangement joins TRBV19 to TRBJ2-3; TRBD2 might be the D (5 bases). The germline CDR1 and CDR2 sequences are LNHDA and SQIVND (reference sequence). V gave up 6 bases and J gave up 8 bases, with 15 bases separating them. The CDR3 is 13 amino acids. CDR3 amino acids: CASSPSGPGTQYF. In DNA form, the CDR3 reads TGTGCCAGTAGCCCGAGCGGTCCGGGTACGCAGTATTTT.

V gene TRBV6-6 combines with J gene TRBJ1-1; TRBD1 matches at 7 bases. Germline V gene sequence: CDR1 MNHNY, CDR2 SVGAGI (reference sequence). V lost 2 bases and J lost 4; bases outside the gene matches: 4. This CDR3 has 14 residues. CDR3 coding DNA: TGTGCCAGCAGTTACGGGGGGACAGCCACTGAAGCTTTCTTT. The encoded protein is CASSYGGTATEAFF.

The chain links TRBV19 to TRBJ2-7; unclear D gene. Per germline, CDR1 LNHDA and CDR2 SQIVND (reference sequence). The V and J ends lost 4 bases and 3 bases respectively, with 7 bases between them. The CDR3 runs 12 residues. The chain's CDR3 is CASSSQNYEQYF. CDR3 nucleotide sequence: TGTGCCAGTAGTAGCCAGAACTACGAGCAGTACTTC.

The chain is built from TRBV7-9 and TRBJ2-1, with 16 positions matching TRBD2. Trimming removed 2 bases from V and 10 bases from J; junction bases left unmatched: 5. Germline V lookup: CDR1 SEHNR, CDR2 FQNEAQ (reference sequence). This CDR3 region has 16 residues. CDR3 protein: CASSLSGTSGRVEQFF. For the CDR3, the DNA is TGTGCCAGCAGCTTATCAGGGACTAGCGGGAGGGTAGAGCAGTTCTTC.

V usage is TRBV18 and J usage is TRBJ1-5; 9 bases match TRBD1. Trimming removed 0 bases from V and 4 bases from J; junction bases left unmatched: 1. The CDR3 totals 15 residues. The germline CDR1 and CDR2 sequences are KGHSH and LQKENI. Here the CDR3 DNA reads TGTGCCAGCTCACCACCGGGACAGGGAAATCAGCCCCAGCATTTT. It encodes CASSPPGQGNQPQHF.

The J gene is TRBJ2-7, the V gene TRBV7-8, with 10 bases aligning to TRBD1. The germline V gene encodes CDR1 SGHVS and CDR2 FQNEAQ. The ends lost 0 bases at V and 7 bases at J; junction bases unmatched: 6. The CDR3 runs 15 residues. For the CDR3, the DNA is TGTGCCAGCAGCTTAGCGCGGCGGACAGGGGGAGAGCAGTACTTC. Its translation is CASSLARRTGGEQYF.

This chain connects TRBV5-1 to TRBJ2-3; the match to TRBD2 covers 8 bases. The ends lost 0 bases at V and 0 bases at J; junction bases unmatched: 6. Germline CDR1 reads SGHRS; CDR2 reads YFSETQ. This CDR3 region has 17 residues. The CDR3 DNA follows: TGCGCCAGCAGCTTGGATTCGGCTAGCGGGAGCACAGATACGCAGTATTTT. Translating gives CASSLDSASGSTDTQYF.

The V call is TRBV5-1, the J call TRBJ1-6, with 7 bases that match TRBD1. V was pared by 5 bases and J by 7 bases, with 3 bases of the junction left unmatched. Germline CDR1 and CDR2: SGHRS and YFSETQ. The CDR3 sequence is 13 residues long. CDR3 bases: TGCGCCAGCAGGGGACAGTTAAATTCACCCCTCCACTTT. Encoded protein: CASRGQLNSPLHF.

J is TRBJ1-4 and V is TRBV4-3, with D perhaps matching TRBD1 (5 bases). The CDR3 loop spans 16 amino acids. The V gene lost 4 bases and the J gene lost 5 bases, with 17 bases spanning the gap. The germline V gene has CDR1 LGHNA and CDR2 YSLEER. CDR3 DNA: TGCGCCAGCAGCCCCTGGGGGAGCGGGGGGAATGAAAAACTGTTTTTT. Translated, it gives CASSPWGSGGNEKLFF.

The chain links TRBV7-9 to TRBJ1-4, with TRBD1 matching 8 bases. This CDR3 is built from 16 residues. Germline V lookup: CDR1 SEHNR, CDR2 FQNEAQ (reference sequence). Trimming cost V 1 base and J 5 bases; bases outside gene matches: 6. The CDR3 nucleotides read TGTGCCAGCAGCTTAGGAGGGACAGGATCAAATGAAAAACTGTTTTTT. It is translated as CASSLGGTGSNEKLFF.